The 9 T cell receptor beta chains below were found in one sample sequenced in a study of neoadjuvant anti-PD-1 for oral cavity cancer. Sequenced by immunoSEQ multiplex PCR; TCRdb stores in-frame clones only, minus some. The table lists about 12,000 clones, roughly three fifths of them singletons, with 2% to 3% in the top ten. The sequences come from PBMCs, collected before nivolumab (anti-PD-1) treatment. These receptors were collected from a person aged 35-79 years with oral cavity squamous cell carcinoma.

The rearrangement uses TRBV30 and TRBJ1-6; D ambiguous. Germline V gene data show CDR1 as GTSNPN and CDR2 as SVGIG (reference sequence). The CDR3 is 14 residues long. Trimming removed 2 bases from V and 6 bases from J, with 11 bases in between. The CDR3 protein is CAWSREGRNSPLHF. Here the CDR3 DNA reads TGTGCCTGGAGTCGGGAAGGGCGTAATTCACCCCTCCACTTT.

The chain has TRBV19 and TRBJ2-3, with D perhaps matching TRBD2 (5 bases). The CDR3 runs 15 residues. V was shortened by 7 bases and J by 5 bases, with 19 bases between the two germline ends. The germline V gene encodes CDR1 LNHDA and CDR2 SQIVND (reference sequence). Here the CDR3 DNA reads TGTGCCAGTACCCCTCGCCTCGTAGAGGGAGATACGCAGTATTTT. Protein product: CASTPRLVEGDTQYF.

The chain has TRBV7-9 and TRBJ1-2; no clear D. Looked up from germline, CDR1 is SEHNR and CDR2 is FQNEAQ (reference sequence). The CDR3 loop spans 12 amino acids. V lost 3 bases, J lost 5 bases, and 7 bases lay in between. This CDR3 is CASSFGGYGYTF. For the CDR3, the DNA is TGTGCCAGCAGCTTCGGCGGTTATGGCTACACCTTC. Looking up the rest from reference TRBV7-9 and TRBJ1-2 gives the full variable domain: DTGVSQNPRHKITKRGQNVTFRCDPISEHNRLYWYRQTLGQGPEFLTYFQNEAQLEKSRLLSDRFSAERPKGSFSTLEIQRTEQGDSAMYLCASSFGGYGYTFGSGTRLTVV.

This clone was counted a few times. The sample carries other DNA sequences with the same CDR3. This chain joins TRBV2 and TRBJ1-5; perhaps TRBD1 as D (5 bases). The CDR3 is 13 amino acids. Trimming removed 6 bases at V and 1 base at J, with 7 bases between. CDR1 and CDR2 from the germline V gene are SNHLY and FYNNEI. CDR3 nucleotide sequence: TGTGCCAGCAGCAGGGACAGCAATCAGCCCCAGCATTTT. Its translation: CASSRDSNQPQHF.

This clone was picked up a small number of times. The V and J genes are TRBV7-8 and TRBJ1-5; D not resolved. The CDR3 sequence is 13 residues long. CDR1 and CDR2 (germline): SGHVS, FQNEAQ. The V end was cut by 5 bases, the J end by 2 bases, with 7 bases between. The CDR3 is CASSPGRNQPQHF. In nucleotides, the CDR3 is TGTGCCAGCAGCCCGGGCCGCAATCAGCCCCAGCATTTT. Variable domain in full (rest from reference TRBV7-8 and TRBJ1-5): GAGVSQSPRYKVAKRGQDVALRCDPISGHVSLFWYQQALGQGPEFLTYFQNEAQLDKSGLPSDRFFAERPEGSVSTLKIQRTQQEDSAVYLCASSPGRNQPQHFGDGTRLSIL.

This rearrangement joins TRBV7-9 to TRBJ2-1; TRBD1 agrees at 7 bases. J lost 8 bases, V lost 7 bases, and 5 bases had no gene match. The CDR3 loop spans 12 amino acids. Germline CDR1 SEHNR, CDR2 FQNEAQ (reference sequence). CDR3 sequence reads: CASTNRGDEQFF. The CDR3 coding sequence is TGTGCCAGCACTAACAGGGGCGATGAGCAGTTCTTC.

The chain is built from TRBV19 and TRBJ1-6, with D hard to call. Trimming pared 7 bases from V and 9 bases from J, leaving 10 bases between. The V gene's germline CDR1 is LNHDA and CDR2 SQIVND (reference sequence). This CDR3 is 12 amino acids long. CDR3 in amino acids: CASTHKGSPLHF. Here the CDR3 DNA reads TGTGCCAGTACCCACAAAGGTTCACCCCTCCACTTT. Drawing the rest from reference TRBV19 and TRBJ1-6, the complete variable domain is DGGITQSPKYLFRKEGQNVTLSCEQNLNHDAMYWYRQDPGQGLRLIYYSQIVNDFQKGDIAEGYSVSREKKESFPLTVTSAQKNPTAFYLCASTHKGSPLHFGNGTRLTVT.

This clone was picked up a small number of times. This chain links TRBV4-2 with TRBJ2-7; no reliable D call. The CDR3 loop spans 15 amino acids. CDR1 is LGHNA, CDR2 YNFKEQ, per germline. Trimming pared 0 bases from V and 2 bases from J, leaving 11 bases between. The CDR3 loop is CASSQDRTFTYEQYF. The CDR3 coding sequence is TGTGCCAGCAGCCAAGATCGAACATTCACCTACGAGCAGTACTTC.

This chain's CDR3 is CASSSNPQYF. In nucleotides, the CDR3 is TGTGCCAGCAGTAGCAACCCCCAGTACTTC. V gene TRBV6-5 combines with J gene TRBJ2-5; D remains unclear. Trimming stripped 5 bases from V and 9 bases from J, with 7 bases between. The CDR3 is made up of 10 amino acids. Germline CDR1 is MNHEY and CDR2 is SVGAGI.